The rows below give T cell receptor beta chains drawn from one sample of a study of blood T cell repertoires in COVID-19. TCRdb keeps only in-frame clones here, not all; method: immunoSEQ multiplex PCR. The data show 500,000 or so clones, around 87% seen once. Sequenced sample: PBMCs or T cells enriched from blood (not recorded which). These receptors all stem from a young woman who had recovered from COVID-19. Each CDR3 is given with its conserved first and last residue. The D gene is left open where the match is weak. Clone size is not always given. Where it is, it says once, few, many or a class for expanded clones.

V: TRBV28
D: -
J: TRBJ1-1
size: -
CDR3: CASSLIGRDNEAFF
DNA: TGTGCCAGCAGTTTAATCGGCAGGGATAATGAAGCTTTCTTT

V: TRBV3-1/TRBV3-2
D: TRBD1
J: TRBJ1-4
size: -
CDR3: CASSQDRVNEKLFF
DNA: TGTGCCAGCAGCCAGGACAGGGTAAATGAAAAACTGTTTTTT

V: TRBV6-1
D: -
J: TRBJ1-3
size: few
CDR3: CASSERRSSGNTIYF
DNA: TGTGCCAGCAGTGAAAGGCGGAGCTCTGGAAACACCATATATTTT

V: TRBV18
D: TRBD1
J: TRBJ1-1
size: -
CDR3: CASSPQTRDSEAFF
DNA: TGTGCCAGCTCACCTCAGACGAGGGACAGTGAAGCTTTCTTT

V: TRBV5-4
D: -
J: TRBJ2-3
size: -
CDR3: CASSLSEISTDTQYF
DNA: TGTGCCAGCAGCTTGAGCGAAATAAGCACAGATACGCAGTATTTT

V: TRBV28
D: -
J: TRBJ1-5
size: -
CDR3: CATALLPYQPQHF
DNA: TGTGCCACCGCCCTATTACCTTATCAGCCCCAGCATTTT

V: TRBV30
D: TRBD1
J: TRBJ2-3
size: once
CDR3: CAWRRTGVTDTQYF
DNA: TGTGCCTGGAGGCGGACAGGGGTCACAGATACGCAGTATTTT

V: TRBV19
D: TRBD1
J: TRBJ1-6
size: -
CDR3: CASSPNRGNGSPLHF
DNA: TGTGCCAGTAGTCCTAACAGGGGGAACGGCTCACCCCTCCACTTT

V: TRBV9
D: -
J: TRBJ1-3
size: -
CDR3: CASSVAYSGNTIYF
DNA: TGTGCCAGCAGCGTGGCATACTCTGGAAACACCATATATTTT

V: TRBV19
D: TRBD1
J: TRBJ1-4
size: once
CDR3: CASSIDRTGRKLFF
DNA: TGTGCCAGTAGTATAGATCGGACAGGGAGGAAACTGTTTTTT

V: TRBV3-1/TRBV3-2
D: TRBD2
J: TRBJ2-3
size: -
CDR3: CASSQGGTSADTQYF
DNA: TGTGCCAGCAGCCAAGGAGGGACTAGCGCCGATACGCAGTATTTT

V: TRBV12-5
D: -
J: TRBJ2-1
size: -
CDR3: CASGLVGGGSEQFF
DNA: TGTGCTAGTGGTTTGGTGGGGGGCGGGAGTGAGCAGTTCTTC

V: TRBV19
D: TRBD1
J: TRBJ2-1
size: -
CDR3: CASSISRDRAKEQFF
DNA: TGTGCCAGTAGTATCTCCCGGGACAGGGCGAAGGAGCAGTTCTTC